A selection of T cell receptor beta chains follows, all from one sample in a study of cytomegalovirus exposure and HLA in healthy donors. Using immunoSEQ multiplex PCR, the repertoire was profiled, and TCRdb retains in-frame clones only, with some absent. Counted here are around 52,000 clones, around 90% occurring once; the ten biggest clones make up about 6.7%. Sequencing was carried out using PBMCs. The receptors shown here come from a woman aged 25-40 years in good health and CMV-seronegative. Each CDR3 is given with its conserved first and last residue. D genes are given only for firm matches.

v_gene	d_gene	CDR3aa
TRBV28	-	CASSLQGGAEKLFF
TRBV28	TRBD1	CASSSKTGSPYEQYF
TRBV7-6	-	CASTMGQNSYEQYF
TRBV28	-	CASSYTVTRTDTQYF
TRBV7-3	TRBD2	CASSQGTGGASSYEQYF
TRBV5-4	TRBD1	CASSLQGNQPQHF
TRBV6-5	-	CASSYPDGGTEAFF
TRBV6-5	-	CASSRGFSDEQFF
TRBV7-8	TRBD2	CASSLGLAGAAEQYF
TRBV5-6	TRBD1	CASSAGTGLGTDTQYF
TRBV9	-	CASSVGGGPEAFF
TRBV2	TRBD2	CASSDGLAEYNEQFF
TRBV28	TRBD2	CASSNAGGGSYNEQFF
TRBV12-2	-	CASRLCPRTGQRYSQHF
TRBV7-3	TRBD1	CASSLTGGITEAFF
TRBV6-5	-	CASSSLQGNEKLFF
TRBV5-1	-	CASRAGAYEQYF
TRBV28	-	CASSFGFLNEKLFF
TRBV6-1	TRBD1	CASSESVRGTNEKLFF
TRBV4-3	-	CASSQETGQLHYGYTF
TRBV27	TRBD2	CASSRRGGTDTQYF
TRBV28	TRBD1	CASSFRPDREYPYEQYF
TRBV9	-	CASSVGGGPAYEQYF
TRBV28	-	CASSILPRSYGYTF
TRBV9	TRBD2	CASSVASGHTDTQYF
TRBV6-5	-	CASSHGPLSDEQFF
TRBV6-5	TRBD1	CASSFNPGQTPNEQFF
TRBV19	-	CASSTRVSNTGELFF
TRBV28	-	CASSSPLYRGGSYEQYF
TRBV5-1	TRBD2	CASSSRGSRPLTDTQYF
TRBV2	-	CASIARQRNEQFF
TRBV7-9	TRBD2	CASSITGTSGSEQFF
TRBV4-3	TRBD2	CASSQDLAGRDEQYF
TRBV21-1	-	CASSRDTVPSRDTEAFF
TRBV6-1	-	CASSDPGYYGYTF
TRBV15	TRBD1	CATSRGGGGGYEKLFF
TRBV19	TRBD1	CASSITGENEQFF
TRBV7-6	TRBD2	CASSYAGLAGGEQYF
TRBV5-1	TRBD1	CASSTRTGKTEAFF
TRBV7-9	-	CASSRLDRPSETQYF
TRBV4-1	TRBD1	CASSLRTGIKDTEAFF
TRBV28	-	CASRLGTISGNTIYF
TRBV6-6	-	CASSSYGVDTQYF
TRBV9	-	CASSVDSGMNTEAFF
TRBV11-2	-	CASREGLRYEQYF
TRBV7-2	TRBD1	CASSPRTGGYEKLFF
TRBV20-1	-	CSAGGGYF
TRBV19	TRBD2	CATGASGSKTYEQYF
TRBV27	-	CASSPRGLSSSGANVLTF
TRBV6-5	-	CASRKTGTIYEQYF
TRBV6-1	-	CASSGYLDPPTGELFF
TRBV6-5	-	CASSYMQGEQYF
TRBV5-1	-	CASSLYYEQYF
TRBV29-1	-	CSVGRNSYNEQFF